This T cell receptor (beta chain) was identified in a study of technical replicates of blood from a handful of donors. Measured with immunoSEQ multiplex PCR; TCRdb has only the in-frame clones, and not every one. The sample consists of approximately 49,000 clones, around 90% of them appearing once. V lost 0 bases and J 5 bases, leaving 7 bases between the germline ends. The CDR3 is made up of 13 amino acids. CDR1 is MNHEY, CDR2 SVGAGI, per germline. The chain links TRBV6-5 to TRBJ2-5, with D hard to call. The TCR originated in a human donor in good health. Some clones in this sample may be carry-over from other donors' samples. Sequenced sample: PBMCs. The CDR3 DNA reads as TGTGCCAGCAGTTACTCGTCTCCCGAGACCCAGTACTTC. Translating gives CASSYSSPETQYF.